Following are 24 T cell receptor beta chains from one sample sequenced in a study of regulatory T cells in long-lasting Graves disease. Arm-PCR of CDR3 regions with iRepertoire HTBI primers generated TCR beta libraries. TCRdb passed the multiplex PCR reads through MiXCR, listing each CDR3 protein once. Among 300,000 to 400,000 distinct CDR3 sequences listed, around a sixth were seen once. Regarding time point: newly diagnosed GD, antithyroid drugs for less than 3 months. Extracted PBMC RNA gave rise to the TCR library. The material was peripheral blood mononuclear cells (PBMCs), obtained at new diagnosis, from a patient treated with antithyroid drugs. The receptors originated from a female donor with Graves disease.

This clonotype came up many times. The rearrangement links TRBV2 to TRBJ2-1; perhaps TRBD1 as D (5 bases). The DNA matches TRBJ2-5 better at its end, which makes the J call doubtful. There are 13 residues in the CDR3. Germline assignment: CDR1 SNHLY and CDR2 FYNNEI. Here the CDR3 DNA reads TGTGCCAGCAGCAGCCAGGGATGGGAGACCCAGTACTTC. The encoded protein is CASSSQGWETQYF.

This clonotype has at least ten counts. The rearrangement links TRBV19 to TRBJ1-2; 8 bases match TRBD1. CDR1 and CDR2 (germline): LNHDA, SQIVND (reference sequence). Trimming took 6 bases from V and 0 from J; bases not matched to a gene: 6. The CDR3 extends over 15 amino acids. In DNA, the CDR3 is TGTGCCAGTAGCCGCACAGGGGGAACTAACTATGGCTACACCTTC. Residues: CASSRTGGTNYGYTF.

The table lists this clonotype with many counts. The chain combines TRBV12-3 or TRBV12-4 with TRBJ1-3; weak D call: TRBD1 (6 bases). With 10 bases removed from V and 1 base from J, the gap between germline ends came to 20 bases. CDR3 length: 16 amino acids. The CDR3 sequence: CATHRGGGLSGNTIYF. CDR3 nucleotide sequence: TGTGCCACCCATAGAGGGGGTGGACTTTCTGGAAACACCATATATTTT.

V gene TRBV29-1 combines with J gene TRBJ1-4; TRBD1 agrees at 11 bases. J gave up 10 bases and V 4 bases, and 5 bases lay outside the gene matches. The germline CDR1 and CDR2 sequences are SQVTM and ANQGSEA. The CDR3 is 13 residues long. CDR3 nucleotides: TGCAGCGTTGTAGGACAGGGGGCGAGAAAACTGTTTTTT. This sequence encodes CSVVGQGARKLFF.

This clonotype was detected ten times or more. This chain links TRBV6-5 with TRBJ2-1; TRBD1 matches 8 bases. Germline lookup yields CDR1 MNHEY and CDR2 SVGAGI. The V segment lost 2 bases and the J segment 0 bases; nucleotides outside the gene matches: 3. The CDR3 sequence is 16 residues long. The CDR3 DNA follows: TGTGCCAGCAGTTACACCGGGACAGGCTCCTACAATGAGCAGTTCTTC. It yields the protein CASSYTGTGSYNEQFF.

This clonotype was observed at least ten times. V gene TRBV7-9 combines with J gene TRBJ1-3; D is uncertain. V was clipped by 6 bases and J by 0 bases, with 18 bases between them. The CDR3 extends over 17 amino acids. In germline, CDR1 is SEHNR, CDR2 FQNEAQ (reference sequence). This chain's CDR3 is CASRSFPELLSGNTIYF. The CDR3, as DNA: TGTGCCAGCAGGTCCTTCCCAGAACTACTCTCTGGAAACACCATATATTTT.

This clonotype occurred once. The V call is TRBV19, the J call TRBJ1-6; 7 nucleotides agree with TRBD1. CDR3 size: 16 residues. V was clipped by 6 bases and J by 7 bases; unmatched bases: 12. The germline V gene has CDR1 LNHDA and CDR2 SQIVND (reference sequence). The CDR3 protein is CASSTLPGQKNSPLHF. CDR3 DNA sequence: TGTGCCAGTAGCACTCTCCCGGGACAGAAAAATTCACCCCTCCACTTT.

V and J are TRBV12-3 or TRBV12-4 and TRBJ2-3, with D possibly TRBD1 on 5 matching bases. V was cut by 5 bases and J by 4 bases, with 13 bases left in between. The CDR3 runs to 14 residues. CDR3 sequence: CASSVNLGADTQYF. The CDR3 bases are TGTGCCAGCAGTGTAAACCTAGGGGCAGATACGCAGTATTTT.

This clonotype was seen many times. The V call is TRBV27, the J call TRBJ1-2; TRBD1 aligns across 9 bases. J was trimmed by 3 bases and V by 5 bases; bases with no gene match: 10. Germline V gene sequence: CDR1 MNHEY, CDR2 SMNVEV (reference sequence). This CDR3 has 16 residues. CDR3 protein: CASSPHTGGDDYGYTF. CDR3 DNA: TGTGCCAGCAGTCCACACACAGGGGGCGATGACTATGGCTACACCTTC.

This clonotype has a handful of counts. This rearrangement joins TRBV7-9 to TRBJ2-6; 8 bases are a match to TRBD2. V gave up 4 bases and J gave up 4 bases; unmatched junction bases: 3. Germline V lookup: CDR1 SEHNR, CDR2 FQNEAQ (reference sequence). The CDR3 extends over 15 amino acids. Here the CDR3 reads CASSSPSGGANVLTF. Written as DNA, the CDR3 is TGTGCCAGCAGCTCACCTAGCGGGGGGGCCAACGTCCTGACTTTC.

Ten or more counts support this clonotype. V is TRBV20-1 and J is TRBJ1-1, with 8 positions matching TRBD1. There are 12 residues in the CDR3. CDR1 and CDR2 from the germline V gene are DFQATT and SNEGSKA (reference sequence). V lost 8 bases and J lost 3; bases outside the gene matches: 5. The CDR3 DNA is TGCAGTTCTTCACAGGGGGACACTGAAGCTTTCTTT. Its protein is CSSSQGDTEAFF.

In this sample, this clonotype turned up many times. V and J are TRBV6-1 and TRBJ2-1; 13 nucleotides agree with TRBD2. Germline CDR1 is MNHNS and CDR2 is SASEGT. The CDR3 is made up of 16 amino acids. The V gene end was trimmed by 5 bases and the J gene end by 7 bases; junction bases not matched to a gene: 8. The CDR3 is CASSPTGLAGVNEQFF. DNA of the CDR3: TGTGCCAGCAGTCCCACCGGACTAGCGGGAGTGAATGAGCAGTTCTTC.

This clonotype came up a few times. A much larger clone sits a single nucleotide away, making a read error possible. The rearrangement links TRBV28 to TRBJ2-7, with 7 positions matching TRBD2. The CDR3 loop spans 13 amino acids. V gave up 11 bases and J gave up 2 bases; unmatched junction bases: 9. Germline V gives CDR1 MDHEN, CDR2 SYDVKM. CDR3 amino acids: CAAGGSGPYEQYF. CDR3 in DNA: TGTGCCGCTGGTGGTAGCGGGCCCTACGAGCAGTACTTC.

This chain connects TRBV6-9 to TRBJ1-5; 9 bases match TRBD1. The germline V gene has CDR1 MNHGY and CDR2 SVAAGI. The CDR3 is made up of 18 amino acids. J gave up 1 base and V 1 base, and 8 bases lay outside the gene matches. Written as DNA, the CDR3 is TGTGCCAGCAGTTATTTTCCCCGGGACAGGGAAAGCAATCAGCCCCAGCATTTT. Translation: CASSYFPRDRESNQPQHF.

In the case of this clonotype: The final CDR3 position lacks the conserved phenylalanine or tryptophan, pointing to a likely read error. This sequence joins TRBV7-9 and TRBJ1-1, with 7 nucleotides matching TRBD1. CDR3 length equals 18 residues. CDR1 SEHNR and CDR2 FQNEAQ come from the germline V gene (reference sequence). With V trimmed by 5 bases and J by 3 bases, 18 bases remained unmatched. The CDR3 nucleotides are TGTGCCAGCAGCCCACGAGGACAGGATCGGGGCCCCTACACTGAAGCTTTCTCT. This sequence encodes CASSPRGQDRGPYTEAFS.

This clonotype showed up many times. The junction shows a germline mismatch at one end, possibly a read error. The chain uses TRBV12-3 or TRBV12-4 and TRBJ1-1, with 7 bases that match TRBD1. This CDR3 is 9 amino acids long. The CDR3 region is CASPPGQHF. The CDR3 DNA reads TGTGCCAGTCCCCCGGGACAGCACTTT.

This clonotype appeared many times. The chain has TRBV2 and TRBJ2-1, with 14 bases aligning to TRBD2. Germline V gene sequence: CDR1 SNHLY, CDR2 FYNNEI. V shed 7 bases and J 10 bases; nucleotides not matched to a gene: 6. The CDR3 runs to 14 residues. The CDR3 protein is CASTPGLAGEEQFF. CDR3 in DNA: TGTGCCAGCACCCCGGGACTAGCGGGAGAAGAGCAGTTCTTC.

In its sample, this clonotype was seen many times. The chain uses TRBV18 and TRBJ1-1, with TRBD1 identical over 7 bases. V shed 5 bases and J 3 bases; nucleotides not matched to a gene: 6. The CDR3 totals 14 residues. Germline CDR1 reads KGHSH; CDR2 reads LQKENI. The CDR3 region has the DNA TGTGCCAGCTCAGCTTCCGGGACAGACACTGAAGCTTTCTTT. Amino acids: CASSASGTDTEAFF.

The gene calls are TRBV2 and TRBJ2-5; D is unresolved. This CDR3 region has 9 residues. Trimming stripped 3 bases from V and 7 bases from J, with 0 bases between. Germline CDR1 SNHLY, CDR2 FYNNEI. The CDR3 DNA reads TGTGCCAGCAGTGAGACCCAGTACTTC. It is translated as CASSETQYF.

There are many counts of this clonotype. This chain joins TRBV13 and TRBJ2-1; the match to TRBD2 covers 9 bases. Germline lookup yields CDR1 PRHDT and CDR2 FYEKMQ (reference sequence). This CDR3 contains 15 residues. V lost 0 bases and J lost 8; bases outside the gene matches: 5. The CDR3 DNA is TGTGCCAGCAGCTTAGGTAGCGGGAGTACCTATGAGCAGTTCTTC. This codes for CASSLGSGSTYEQFF.

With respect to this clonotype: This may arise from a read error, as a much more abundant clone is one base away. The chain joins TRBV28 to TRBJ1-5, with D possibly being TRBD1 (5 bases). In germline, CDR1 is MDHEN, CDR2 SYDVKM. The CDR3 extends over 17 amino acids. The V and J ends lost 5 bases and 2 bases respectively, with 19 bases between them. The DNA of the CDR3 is TGTGCCAGCAGTCCGGATCAAAGGGGATTTCGCAATCAGCCCCAGCATTTT. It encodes CASSPDQRGFRNQPQHF.

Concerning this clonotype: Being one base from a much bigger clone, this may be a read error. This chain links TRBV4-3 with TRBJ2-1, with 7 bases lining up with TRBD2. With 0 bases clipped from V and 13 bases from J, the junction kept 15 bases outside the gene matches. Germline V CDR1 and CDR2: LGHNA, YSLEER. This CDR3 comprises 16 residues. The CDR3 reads CASSQELAYPQETQFF. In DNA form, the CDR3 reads TGCGCCAGCAGCCAAGAACTAGCGTATCCTCAAGAGACCCAGTTCTTC.

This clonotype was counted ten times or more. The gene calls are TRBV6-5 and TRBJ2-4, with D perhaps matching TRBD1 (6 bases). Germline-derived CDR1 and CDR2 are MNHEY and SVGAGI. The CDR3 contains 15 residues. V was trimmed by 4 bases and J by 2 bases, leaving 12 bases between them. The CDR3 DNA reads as TGTGCCAGCAGTTCTCCCAGGGGAACCAAAAACATTCAGTACTTC. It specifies CASSSPRGTKNIQYF.

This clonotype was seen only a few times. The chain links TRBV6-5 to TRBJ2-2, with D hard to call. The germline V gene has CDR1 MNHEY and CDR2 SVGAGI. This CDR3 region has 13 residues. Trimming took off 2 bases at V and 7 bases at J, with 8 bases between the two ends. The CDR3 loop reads CASSYNPSGELFF. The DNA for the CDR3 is TGTGCCAGCAGTTACAACCCTAGCGGGGAGCTGTTTTTT.